Presented here are 5 T cell receptor beta chains from one specimen sequenced in a study of blood T cell repertoires in COVID-19. Here immunoSEQ multiplex PCR was the method, and the copy in TCRdb shows in-frame clones only, minus some. The sample has approximately 400,000 clones; around 90% are singletons. Sequencing was performed on PBMCs or T cells enriched from blood (not recorded which). The source is a young woman who had recovered from COVID-19.

The chain uses TRBV28 and TRBJ1-5; a weak D match, TRBD1 (5 bases). V was trimmed by 1 base and J by 1 base, leaving 8 bases between them. This CDR3 region has 15 residues. The germline V gene encodes CDR1 MDHEN and CDR2 SYDVKM. CDR3 loop: CASSLFPGSNQPQHF. The DNA for the CDR3 is TGTGCCAGCAGTTTATTTCCAGGGAGCAATCAGCCCCAGCATTTT.

The V call is TRBV5-1, the J call TRBJ2-3; 7 bases are a match to TRBD1. This CDR3 contains 15 residues. V was clipped by 5 bases and J by 6 bases; unmatched bases: 12. Looked up from germline, CDR1 is SGHRS and CDR2 is YFSETQ. CDR3 in amino acids: CASRQRTGEGDTQYF. CDR3 coding DNA: TGCGCCAGCAGACAAAGGACAGGCGAGGGGGATACGCAGTATTTT.

This clone was detected only a few times. V gene TRBV29-1 combines with J gene TRBJ2-5, with D possibly being TRBD1 (5 bases). Trimming pared 2 bases from V and 0 bases from J, leaving 13 bases between. Germline CDR1 reads SQVTM; CDR2 reads ANQGSEA. This CDR3 comprises 15 residues. The CDR3 is CSVETYDSNQETQYF. For the CDR3, the DNA is TGCAGCGTTGAAACCTACGACAGCAACCAAGAGACCCAGTACTTC.

This clone was recorded only once. The chain carries TRBV7-2 and TRBJ2-1, with D maybe TRBD2 (6 bases). The CDR3 consists of 15 residues. In germline, CDR1 is SGHTA, CDR2 FQGNSA. The V end lost 1 base, the J end lost 7 bases, and 14 bases lay between the germline ends. The CDR3 sequence: CASSLEGGGLNEQFF. CDR3 DNA sequence: TGTGCCAGCAGCTTAGAAGGTGGAGGGCTAAATGAGCAGTTCTTC. Using reference TRBV7-2 and TRBJ2-1 for the parts outside the CDR3, the full variable domain is GAGVSQSPSNKVTEKGKDVELRCDPISGHTALYWYRQSLGQGLEFLIYFQGNSAPDKSGLPSDRFSAERTGGSVSTLTIQRTQQEDSAVYLCASSLEGGGLNEQFFGPGTRLTVL.

The chain combines TRBV7-9 with TRBJ2-7, with D possibly matching TRBD1 (6 bases). V lost 1 base and J lost 0, with 13 bases in between. The CDR3 extends over 16 amino acids. CDR1 and CDR2 (germline): SEHNR, FQNEAQ (reference sequence). CDR3 region: CASSLEGGPSSYEQYF. The CDR3 nucleotides are TGTGCCAGCAGCTTAGAAGGGGGTCCGAGCTCCTACGAGCAGTACTTC.